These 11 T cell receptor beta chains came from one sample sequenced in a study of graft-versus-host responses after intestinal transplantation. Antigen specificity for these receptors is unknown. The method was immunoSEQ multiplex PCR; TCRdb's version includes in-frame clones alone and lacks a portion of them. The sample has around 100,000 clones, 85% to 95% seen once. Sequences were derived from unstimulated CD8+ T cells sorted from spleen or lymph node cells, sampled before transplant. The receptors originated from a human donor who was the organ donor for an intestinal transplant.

CDR3 nucleotides: TGTGCCAGCAGCTTGGAGGGACTAGCGAACACAGATACGCAGTATTTT. Translated, it gives CASSLEGLANTDTQYF. This chain connects TRBV5-6 to TRBJ2-3; 10 bases are a match to TRBD2. CDR1 SGHDT and CDR2 YYEEEE come from the germline V gene. Trimming removed 0 bases from V and 2 bases from J; junction bases left unmatched: 3. There are 16 residues in the CDR3.

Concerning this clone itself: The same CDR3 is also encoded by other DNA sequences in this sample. CDR3 residues: CASRTGGTEAFF. In DNA, the CDR3 is TGTGCCAGCAGGACAGGGGGCACTGAAGCTTTCTTT. The rearrangement uses TRBV6-1 and TRBJ1-1, with 9 bases aligning to TRBD1. The CDR3 totals 12 residues. Germline V gene lookup returns CDR1 MNHNS and CDR2 SASEGT. With V trimmed by 6 bases and J by 4 bases, 0 bases remained unmatched.

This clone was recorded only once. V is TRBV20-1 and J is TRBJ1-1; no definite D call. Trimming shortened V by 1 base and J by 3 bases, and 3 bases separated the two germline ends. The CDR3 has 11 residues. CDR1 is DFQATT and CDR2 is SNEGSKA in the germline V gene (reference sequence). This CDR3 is CSARAYTEAFF. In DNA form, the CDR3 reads TGCAGTGCTAGAGCCTACACTGAAGCTTTCTTT.

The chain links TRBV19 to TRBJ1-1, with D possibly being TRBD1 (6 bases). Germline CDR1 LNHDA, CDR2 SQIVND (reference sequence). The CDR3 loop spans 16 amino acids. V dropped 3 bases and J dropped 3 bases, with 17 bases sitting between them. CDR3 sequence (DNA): TGTGCCAGTAGTATCGCTGGTGTGGGGGGCTACACTGAAGCTTTCTTT. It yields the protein CASSIAGVGGYTEAFF. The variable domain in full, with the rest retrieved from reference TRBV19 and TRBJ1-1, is DGGITQSPKYLFRKEGQNVTLSCEQNLNHDAMYWYRQDPGQGLRLIYYSQIVNDFQKGDIAEGYSVSREKKESFPLTVTSAQKNPTAFYLCASSIAGVGGYTEAFFGQGTRLTVV.

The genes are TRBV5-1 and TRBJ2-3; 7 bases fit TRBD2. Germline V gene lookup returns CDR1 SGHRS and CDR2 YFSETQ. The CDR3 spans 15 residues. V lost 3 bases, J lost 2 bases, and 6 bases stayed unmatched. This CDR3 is CASSSETSSTDTQYF. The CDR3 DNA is TGCGCCAGCAGCTCCGAGACTAGCTCCACAGATACGCAGTATTTT.

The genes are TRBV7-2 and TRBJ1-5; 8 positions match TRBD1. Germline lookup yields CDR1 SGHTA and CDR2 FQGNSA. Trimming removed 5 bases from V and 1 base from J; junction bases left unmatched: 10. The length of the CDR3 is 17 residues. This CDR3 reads CASSLEGQVISNQPQHF. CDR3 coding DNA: TGTGCCAGCAGCCTCGAGGGACAGGTGATAAGCAATCAGCCCCAGCATTTT. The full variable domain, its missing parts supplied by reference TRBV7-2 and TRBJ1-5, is GAGVSQSPSNKVTEKGKDVELRCDPISGHTALYWYRQSLGQGLEFLIYFQGNSAPDKSGLPSDRFSAERTGGSVSTLTIQRTQQEDSAVYLCASSLEGQVISNQPQHFGDGTRLSIL.

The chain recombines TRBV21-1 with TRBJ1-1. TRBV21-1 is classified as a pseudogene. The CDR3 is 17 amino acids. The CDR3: CASSSGGIRLMNTEAFF. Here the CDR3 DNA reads TGTGCCAGCAGCAGCGGAGGGATCCGCCTCATGAACACTGAAGCTTTCTTT.

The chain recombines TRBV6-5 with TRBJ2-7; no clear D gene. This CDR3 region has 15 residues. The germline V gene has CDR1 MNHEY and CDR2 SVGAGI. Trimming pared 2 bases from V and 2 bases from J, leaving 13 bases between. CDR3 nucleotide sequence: TGTGCCAGCAGTTACCGAGCCGACACCCCCTACGAGCAGTACTTC. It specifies CASSYRADTPYEQYF.

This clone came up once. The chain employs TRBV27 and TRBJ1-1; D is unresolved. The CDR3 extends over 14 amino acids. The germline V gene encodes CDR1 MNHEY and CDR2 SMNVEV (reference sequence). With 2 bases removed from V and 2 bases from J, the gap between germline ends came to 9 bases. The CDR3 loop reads CASSLEAGNTEAFF. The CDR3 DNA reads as TGTGCCAGCAGTTTAGAGGCGGGAAACACTGAAGCTTTCTTT.

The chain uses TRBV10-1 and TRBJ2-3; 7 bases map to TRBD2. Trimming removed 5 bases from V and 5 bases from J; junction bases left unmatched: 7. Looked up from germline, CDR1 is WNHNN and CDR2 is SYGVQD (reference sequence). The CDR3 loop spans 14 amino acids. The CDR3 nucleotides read TGCGCCAGCAGTTCGGCGGGAGACGTAGATACGCAGTATTTT. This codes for CASSSAGDVDTQYF.

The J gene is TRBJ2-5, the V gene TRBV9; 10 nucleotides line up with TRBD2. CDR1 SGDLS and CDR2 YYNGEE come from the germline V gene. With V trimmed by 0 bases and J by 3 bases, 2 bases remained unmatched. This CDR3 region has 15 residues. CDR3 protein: CASSVAGLAEETQYF. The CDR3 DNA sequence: TGTGCCAGCAGCGTAGCAGGACTAGCGGAAGAGACCCAGTACTTC.